This T cell receptor beta chain was observed in a study of CD8 T cells in Susac syndrome. The trim removed 4 bases at V and 5 bases at J, leaving 8 bases unmatched. Per germline, CDR1 SGHRS and CDR2 YFSETQ. The CDR3 totals 16 residues. Sequencing of TCR beta drew on CD8+ and CD4+ T cells from blood. Controls were drawn from healthy donors and were matched for age and sex. TEMRA cells were FACS-enriched, with CD8+ and CD4+ T cells isolated negatively. RNA was extracted with the RNeasy kit, and a quantity of about 0.5 to 1 ug was reverse transcribed using random hexamers. Amplification of TCR beta CDR3 used immunoSEQ multiplex PCR across 54 Vbeta and 13 Jbeta. In TCRdb, the immunoSEQ multiplex PCR reads were re-called with MiXCR into one record per CDR3 protein. The sample lists about 140,000 distinct CDR3 sequences, approximately 95% occurring once.

V and J are TRBV5-1 and TRBJ2-2; 10 bases map to TRBD2. Sequencing used CD4+ T cells from PBMCs. The TCR originated in a human donor in good health. The CDR3 DNA sequence: TGCGCCAGCAGCCCCCCGGGGACTAGCGATACCGGGGAGCTGTTTTTT. As protein: CASSPPGTSDTGELFF.